The 32 T cell receptor beta chains given below trace back to one sample, sequenced in a study of control samples from healthy donors and cancer patients. The protocol was immunoSEQ multiplex PCR, while the TCRdb copy is restricted to in-frame clones and leaves out a portion. The table shows about 120,000 clones, with about 91% occurring only once. The sequenced material came from blood. The source of these receptors is a man aged 35 to 55 in good health.

CDR3 DNA sequence: TGTGCCAGCAGCCAAGAACTAGCGGGGGAGGACACAGATACGCAGTATTTT. This sequence encodes CASSQELAGEDTDTQYF. The chain carries TRBV3-1 (or the pseudogene TRBV3-2) and TRBJ2-3; TRBD2 agrees at 11 bases. The germline V gene encodes CDR1 LGHDT and CDR2 YNNKEL (reference sequence). The CDR3 consists of 17 residues. J gave up 2 bases and V 0 bases, and 4 bases lay outside the gene matches.

This clone was observed once. The rearrangement links TRBV15 to TRBJ2-7; 9 bases line up with TRBD2. This CDR3 is 13 amino acids long. The trim removed 4 bases at V and 5 bases at J, leaving 3 bases unmatched. The germline V gene encodes CDR1 LNHNV and CDR2 YYDKDF (reference sequence). CDR3 in DNA: TGTGCCACCAGCAAGCGGGGGGACGACGAGCAGTACTTC. Encoded protein: CATSKRGDDEQYF.

The chain couples TRBV27 to TRBJ2-2; D call uncertain. From germline, CDR1 is MNHEY and CDR2 SMNVEV (reference sequence). The CDR3 is made up of 12 amino acids. Trimming pared 8 bases from V and 5 bases from J, leaving 9 bases between. CDR3 nucleotides: TGTGCCAGCGGTCCCGGTACCGGGGAGCTGTTTTTT. This codes for CASGPGTGELFF.

The chain employs TRBV2 and TRBJ2-1; 11 bases fit TRBD2. With 2 bases clipped from V and 9 bases from J, the junction kept 6 bases outside the gene matches. This CDR3 region has 15 residues. Germline V gene lookup returns CDR1 SNHLY and CDR2 FYNNEI. The CDR3 protein is CASSESLAGGGEQFF. For the CDR3, the DNA is TGTGCCAGCAGTGAAAGTCTAGCGGGGGGAGGTGAGCAGTTCTTC.

The CDR3 is CATGVQGDTEAFF. CDR3 DNA: TGTGCCACCGGGGTACAGGGGGACACTGAAGCTTTCTTT. The chain uses TRBV6-5 and TRBJ1-1; 8 nucleotides match TRBD1. This CDR3 spans 13 amino acids. Germline lookup yields CDR1 MNHEY and CDR2 SVGAGI. V gave up 10 bases and J gave up 3 bases; unmatched junction bases: 7.

The V and J genes are TRBV6-4 and TRBJ2-2; D gene ambiguous. V lost 7 bases to trimming and J lost 5 bases, with 14 bases between them. Germline V gene lookup returns CDR1 MRHNA and CDR2 SNTAGT. The length of the CDR3 is 14 residues. CDR3 sequence: CASTPSPGTGELFF. CDR3 bases: TGTGCCAGCACCCCCAGTCCTGGGACCGGGGAGCTGTTTTTT.

The chain carries TRBV2 and TRBJ1-1, with TRBD1 matching over 7 bases. This CDR3 spans 14 amino acids. Trimming at V came to 6 bases and at J to 6 bases, leaving 10 bases not matched to a gene. Germline V gives CDR1 SNHLY, CDR2 FYNNEI. The CDR3, as DNA: TGTGCCAGCAGGGTTACAGGGGACGTGGCTGAAGCTTTCTTT. Protein sequence: CASRVTGDVAEAFF.

The chain has TRBV27 and TRBJ1-1; D is possibly TRBD1 (5 bases). Germline V gene lookup returns CDR1 MNHEY and CDR2 SMNVEV (reference sequence). This CDR3 has 13 residues. With 5 bases removed from V and 4 bases from J, the gap between germline ends came to 11 bases. CDR3: CASSTRVTTEAFF. In DNA form, the CDR3 reads TGTGCCAGCAGTACCAGGGTCACCACTGAAGCTTTCTTT.

The gene calls are TRBV18 and TRBJ2-1, with TRBD2 identical over 14 bases. With V trimmed by 3 bases and J by 7 bases, 5 bases remained unmatched. CDR1 and CDR2 (germline): KGHSH, LQKENI. This CDR3 has 16 residues. DNA for the CDR3: TGTGCCAGCTCACCTCAAGGACTAGCGGGGGGTAATGAGCAGTTCTTC. This codes for CASSPQGLAGGNEQFF.

A remark on this clone: The sample carries other DNA sequences with the same CDR3. The V call is TRBV7-3, the J call TRBJ2-3; 8 nucleotides match TRBD2. Per the germline V gene, CDR1 is SGHTA and CDR2 is FQGTGA. This CDR3 spans 13 amino acids. The junction had 6 bases not matched to a gene; V was cut back by 5 bases and J by 8 bases. As DNA, the CDR3 is TGTGCCAGCAGCGCGGGGGCGGGGGGTACGCAGTATTTT. It specifies CASSAGAGGTQYF.

The gene calls are TRBV20-1 and TRBJ1-1; D unclear. The CDR3 spans 11 residues. Deletions cut 6 bases from V and 2 bases from J, with 7 bases between. Germline-derived CDR1 and CDR2 are DFQATT and SNEGSKA (reference sequence). The DNA of the CDR3 is TGCAGTGCCGGAGACAACACTGAAGCTTTCTTT. Its translation: CSAGDNTEAFF.

This clone came up a few times. The rearrangement uses TRBV30 and TRBJ1-2; D possibly corresponds to TRBD1 (6 bases). Germline assignment: CDR1 GTSNPN and CDR2 SVGIG (reference sequence). The germline V and J ends were trimmed by 0 bases and 7 bases, with 12 bases remaining between them. This CDR3 region has 13 residues. CDR3 DNA: TGTGCCTGGAGTGTACGCCGAGGGGGTGGCTACACCTTC. Translating it yields CAWSVRRGGGYTF.

The V gene is TRBV7-9, the J gene TRBJ2-2; unclear D gene. The germline CDR1 and CDR2 sequences are SEHNR and FQNEAQ (reference sequence). The CDR3 is 15 residues long. V was clipped by 5 bases and J by 2 bases, with 12 bases between them. This chain's CDR3 is CASSRGRTNTGELFF. DNA of the CDR3: TGTGCCAGCAGCCGCGGACGAACCAACACCGGGGAGCTGTTTTTT. The full variable domain, with the rest looked up from reference TRBV7-9 and TRBJ2-2, is DTGVSQNPRHKITKRGQNVTFRCDPISEHNRLYWYRQTLGQGPEFLTYFQNEAQLEKSRLLSDRFSAERPKGSFSTLEIQRTEQGDSAMYLCASSRGRTNTGELFFGEGSRLTVL.

The V and J genes are TRBV7-8 and TRBJ2-3; D may be TRBD2 (8 bases). V lost 5 bases and J lost 6, with 21 bases in between. The CDR3 is made up of 16 amino acids. Germline-derived CDR1 and CDR2 are SGHVS and FQNEAQ. This CDR3 is CASSKQGGGGTDTQYF. The CDR3 nucleotides are TGTGCCAGCAGCAAGCAGGGGGGCGGGGGGACGGATACGCAGTATTTT.

This chain connects TRBV10-1 to TRBJ2-3; 7 nucleotides line up with TRBD1. Looked up from germline, CDR1 is WNHNN and CDR2 is SYGVQD (reference sequence). V trimming: 3 bases; J trimming: 5 bases; junction bases outside the gene matches: 2. The CDR3 spans 13 residues. DNA for the CDR3: TGCGCCAGCAGTGAAGGGGGCCTAGATACGCAGTATTTT. It yields the protein CASSEGGLDTQYF.

The rearrangement links TRBV4-1 to TRBJ1-2; no clear D. The V gene's germline CDR1 is MGHRA and CDR2 YSYEKL. The CDR3 is made up of 13 amino acids. The germline V and J ends were trimmed by 0 bases and 6 bases, with 8 bases remaining between them. This CDR3 reads CASSQEWGNGYTF. CDR3 sequence (DNA): TGCGCCAGCAGCCAAGAATGGGGAAATGGCTACACCTTC.

This chain links TRBV5-1 with TRBJ1-2, with a tentative D call TRBD1 (6 bases). Trimming shortened V by 0 bases and J by 5 bases, and 14 bases separated the two germline ends. CDR1 is SGHRS, CDR2 YFSETQ, per germline. The CDR3 spans 15 residues. As DNA, the CDR3 is TGCGCCAGCAGCTTGGATGTCGGTCAGGGGTATGGCTACACCTTC. Protein sequence: CASSLDVGQGYGYTF.

The chain couples TRBV18 to TRBJ1-1, with D perhaps matching TRBD1 (5 bases). From germline, CDR1 is KGHSH and CDR2 LQKENI. This CDR3 has 15 amino acids. V dropped 6 bases and J dropped 3 bases, with 17 bases sitting between them. Written as DNA, the CDR3 is TGTGCCAGCTCCCTTCAGGGTCGGTTGGACACTGAAGCTTTCTTT. This sequence encodes CASSLQGRLDTEAFF.

The V gene is TRBV7-9, the J gene TRBJ2-3; possibly TRBD1 for D (5 bases). CDR1 is SEHNR, CDR2 FQNEAQ, per germline (reference sequence). This CDR3 contains 14 residues. With 1 base removed from V and 4 bases from J, the gap between germline ends came to 9 bases. CDR3 residues: CASSLEGNPDTQYF. The CDR3 DNA follows: TGTGCCAGCAGCTTAGAGGGGAACCCAGATACGCAGTATTTT.

The chain combines TRBV10-1 with TRBJ1-2, with D tentatively TRBD1 (5 bases). Germline-derived CDR1 and CDR2 are WNHNN and SYGVQD (reference sequence). The CDR3 contains 14 residues. V dropped 3 bases and J dropped 6 bases, with 14 bases sitting between them. CDR3 sequence (DNA): TGCGCCAGCAGTGACCCCATGGACATAAATGGCTACACCTTC. It specifies CASSDPMDINGYTF.

The chain's CDR3 is CASSVETGETYEQYF. The CDR3 region has the DNA TGTGCCAGCAGCGTAGAGACAGGGGAAACCTACGAGCAGTACTTC. V is TRBV9 and J is TRBJ2-7; the match to TRBD1 covers 8 bases. This CDR3 comprises 15 residues. In germline, CDR1 is SGDLS, CDR2 YYNGEE. V lost 0 bases and J lost 2; bases outside the gene matches: 4.

This CDR3 reads CASSLTSEIPYEQYF. CDR3 coding DNA: TGTGCCAGCAGCTTAACTAGCGAGATTCCATACGAGCAGTACTTC. The chain links TRBV13 to TRBJ2-7; TRBD2 aligns across 7 bases. After removal of 2 bases from V and 4 bases from J, the junction contained 8 bases not matched to a gene. From germline, CDR1 is PRHDT and CDR2 FYEKMQ (reference sequence). CDR3 length: 15 residues.

V is TRBV6-5 and J is TRBJ2-3; 8 nucleotides agree with TRBD2. Germline assignment: CDR1 MNHEY and CDR2 SVGAGI. The CDR3 loop spans 15 amino acids. V dropped 6 bases and J dropped 0; count of bases not matched to a gene: 5. CDR3 amino acids: CASSLSGVSTDTQYF. CDR3 in DNA: TGTGCCAGCAGCCTTAGCGGGGTAAGCACAGATACGCAGTATTTT.

The DNA for the CDR3 is TGTGCCAGCAGCTTAGAGGCAGACTATTACGAGCAGTACTTC. This sequence encodes CASSLEADYYEQYF. The chain joins TRBV7-6 to TRBJ2-7; D perhaps matches TRBD2 (5 bases). Germline lookup yields CDR1 SGHVS and CDR2 FNYEAQ. This CDR3 spans 14 amino acids. Trimming removed 1 base at V and 4 bases at J, with 11 bases between.

The chain employs TRBV12-3 or TRBV12-4 and TRBJ2-1, with D unresolved. The CDR3 length is 13 residues. V was cut by 8 bases and J by 2 bases, with 10 bases left in between. In nucleotides, the CDR3 is TGTGCCAGCGTTGTCTGGGCCTACAATGAGCAGTTCTTC. This sequence encodes CASVVWAYNEQFF.

This chain joins TRBV24-1 and TRBJ1-6; 7 positions match TRBD1. J was trimmed by 9 bases and V by 9 bases; bases with no gene match: 7. Per the germline V gene, CDR1 is KGHDR and CDR2 is SFDVKD. The CDR3 length is 13 residues. The CDR3: CATSDRLGSPLHF. For the CDR3, the DNA is TGTGCCACCTCGGACAGGTTAGGTTCACCCCTCCACTTT.

In this sample, this clone turned up once. The chain combines TRBV12-3 or TRBV12-4 with TRBJ2-2; D is unclear. Trimming stripped 6 bases from V and 3 bases from J, with 5 bases between. This CDR3 comprises 12 residues. The CDR3 loop is CASSYYTGELFF. The DNA for the CDR3 is TGTGCCAGCAGCTATTACACCGGGGAGCTGTTTTTT.

The chain carries TRBV6-6 and TRBJ1-2; unclear D gene. The CDR3 covers 14 residues. The V gene's germline CDR1 is MNHNY and CDR2 SVGAGI (reference sequence). V lost 5 bases, J lost 2 bases, and 12 bases lay in between. The CDR3 region is CASSSSVGNYGYTF. The CDR3 DNA reads TGTGCCAGCAGTAGCTCGGTTGGGAACTATGGCTACACCTTC.

In this sample, this clone turned up once. J is TRBJ1-6 and V is TRBV3-1 (or the pseudogene TRBV3-2); D is undetermined. CDR1 is LGHDT, CDR2 YNNKEL, per germline (reference sequence). The CDR3 spans 16 residues. Trimming took off 4 bases at V and 0 bases at J, with 10 bases between the two ends. CDR3 DNA sequence: TGTGCCAGCAGCCTCCGAAAAGTCTCCTATAATTCACCCCTCCACTTT. Translation: CASSLRKVSYNSPLHF.

This rearrangement joins TRBV6-2 or TRBV6-3 to TRBJ2-2; the match to TRBD2 covers 13 bases. Per the germline V gene, CDR1 is MNHEY and CDR2 is SVGEGT. After removal of 6 bases from V and 6 bases from J, the junction contained 7 bases not matched to a gene. The CDR3 consists of 16 residues. The CDR3 sequence is CASSSTSGGASGELFF. The CDR3 nucleotides are TGTGCCAGCAGCTCCACTAGCGGGGGGGCCTCCGGGGAGCTGTTTTTT.

The V call is TRBV7-2, the J call TRBJ1-2; no clear D gene. Germline V CDR1 and CDR2: SGHTA, FQGNSA. This CDR3 comprises 15 residues. Trimming shortened V by 3 bases and J by 0 bases, and 11 bases separated the two germline ends. In DNA form, the CDR3 reads TGTGCCAGCAGCTTGCACAGAGATTCTAACTATGGCTACACCTTC. It codes for CASSLHRDSNYGYTF.

This clone appeared a single time. The chain links TRBV19 to TRBJ1-4; weak D call: TRBD1 (6 bases). V was clipped by 5 bases and J by 11 bases, with 12 bases between them. Germline V CDR1 and CDR2: LNHDA, SQIVND (reference sequence). The CDR3 is made up of 12 amino acids. CDR3 loop: CASSAHRDKLFF. CDR3 bases: TGTGCCAGTAGTGCCCACAGGGACAAACTGTTTTTT.